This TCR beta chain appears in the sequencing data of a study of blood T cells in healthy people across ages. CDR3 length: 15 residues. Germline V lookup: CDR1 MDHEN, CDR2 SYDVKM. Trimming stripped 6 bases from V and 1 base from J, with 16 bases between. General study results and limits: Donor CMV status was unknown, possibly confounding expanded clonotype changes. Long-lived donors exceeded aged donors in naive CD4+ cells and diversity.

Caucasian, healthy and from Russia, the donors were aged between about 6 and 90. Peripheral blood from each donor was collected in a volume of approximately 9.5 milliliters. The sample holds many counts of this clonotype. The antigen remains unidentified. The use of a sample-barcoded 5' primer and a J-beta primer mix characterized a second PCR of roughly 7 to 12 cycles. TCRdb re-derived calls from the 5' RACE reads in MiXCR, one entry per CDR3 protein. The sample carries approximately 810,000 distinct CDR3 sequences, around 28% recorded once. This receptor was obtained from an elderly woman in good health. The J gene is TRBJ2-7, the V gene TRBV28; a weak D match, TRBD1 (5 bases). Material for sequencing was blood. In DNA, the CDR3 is TGTGCCAGCAGCTTAGGCGGAACAGGATCCTACGAGCAGTACTTC. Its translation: CASSLGGTGSYEQYF.